One and the same sample provided the 10 T cell receptor beta chains below, sequenced in a study of T cells in Graves' hyperthyroidism and ophthalmopathy. The CDR3 regions of TCR beta were amplified from RNA transcripts. First-round RT-PCR with HTBI primers amplified the TCR CDR3 region. TCRdb re-derived calls from the multiplex PCR reads in MiXCR, one entry per CDR3 protein. This sample has around 760,000 distinct CDR3 sequences, with roughly a third found just once. Source material: blood. These receptors were collected from a woman between 35 and 50 years old with Graves' hyperthyroidism.

The chain has TRBV20-1 and TRBJ1-1, with 9 nucleotides matching TRBD1. Germline CDR1 and CDR2: DFQATT and SNEGSKA (reference sequence). There are 13 residues in the CDR3. Here the CDR3 reads CRASGQGNTEAFF. In DNA form, the CDR3 reads TGCAGAGCCTCGGGACAGGGGAACACTGAAGCTTTCTTT.

This clonotype was picked up a small number of times. The chain links TRBV11-1 to TRBJ1-1; D is ambiguous. This CDR3 has 16 amino acids. Germline values: CDR1 SGHAT, CDR2 FQDESV (reference sequence). V lost 4 bases and J lost 0, with 15 bases in between. CDR3 amino acids: CASSSREAILNTEAFF. As DNA, the CDR3 is TGTGCCAGCAGCTCCCGAGAGGCCATTCTGAACACTGAAGCTTTCTTT.

On this clonotype itself: A much larger clonotype is one base distant, so this may be a read error. The chain combines TRBV10-3 with TRBJ1-1, with D possibly matching TRBD1 (5 bases). The CDR3 is 15 amino acids. In germline, CDR1 is ENHRY, CDR2 SYGVKD. The V end was cut by 5 bases, the J end by 1 base, with 14 bases between. Written as DNA, the CDR3 is TGTGCCATCAGTAGGAACGGACACTCGAACACTGAAGCTTTCTTT. As protein: CAISRNGHSNTEAFF.

This clonotype turned up a few times. The chain combines TRBV6-6 with TRBJ2-5, with D perhaps matching TRBD1 (6 bases). Germline V lookup: CDR1 MNHNY, CDR2 SVGAGI (reference sequence). The CDR3 is 13 residues long. V was cut by 8 bases and J by 3 bases, with 13 bases left in between. CDR3 nucleotides: TGTGCCAGCGGAACTAACAGGGAAGAGACCCAGTACTTC. Translation gives CASGTNREETQYF.

The rearrangement links TRBV6-1 to TRBJ2-7; no clear D. CDR3 length equals 14 residues. Deletions cut 11 bases from V and 3 bases from J, with 20 bases between. Germline V gives CDR1 MNHNS, CDR2 SASEGT. In DNA form, the CDR3 reads TGTGCCTGGAGTGGCCACGGCGGCTACTACGAGCAGTACTTC. As protein: CAWSGHGGYYEQYF.

This clonotype is a singleton in its sample. This sequence joins TRBV20-1 and TRBJ1-1, with TRBD1 matching 9 bases. V lost 3 bases and J lost 4; bases outside the gene matches: 6. This CDR3 region has 14 residues. Germline V gene sequence: CDR1 DFQATT, CDR2 SNEGSKA (reference sequence). CDR3: CSASAGTGTTEAFF. As DNA, the CDR3 is TGCAGTGCTAGTGCCGGGACAGGGACCACTGAAGCTTTCTTT.

For this clonotype: A read error is possible here, since a much larger clone lies one base away. The rearrangement joins TRBV5-1 to TRBJ1-1; D unclear. The CDR3 length is 13 residues. The germline CDR1 and CDR2 sequences are SGHRS and YFSETQ. This CDR3 reads CASSPDGHTEAFF. For the CDR3, the DNA is TGTGCCAGCAGTCCAGACGGGCACACTGAAGCTTTCTTT.

The J gene is TRBJ1-3, the V gene TRBV10-3; TRBD1 matches at 7 bases. Germline loops: CDR1 ENHRY, CDR2 SYGVKD. V trimming: 4 bases; J trimming: 2 bases; junction bases outside the gene matches: 2. The CDR3 runs to 14 residues. CDR3 DNA sequence: TGTGCCATCAGTGGCGGGACAGCTGGAAACACCATATATTTT. The encoded protein is CAISGGTAGNTIYF.

As to this clonotype: One junction end does not reproduce the germline sequence, and a read error may be involved. J is TRBJ1-3 and V is TRBV9; D not resolved. The CDR3 is 13 amino acids. The V gene's germline CDR1 is SGDLS and CDR2 YYNGEE. The CDR3 reads CASTPWPGNAIYF. The DNA for the CDR3 is TGTGCCAGCACGCCGTGGCCGGGAAACGCCATATATTTT.

This clonotype occurred many times. The chain carries TRBV6-1 and TRBJ1-1; no clear D gene. This CDR3 spans 13 amino acids. Per germline, CDR1 MNHNS and CDR2 SASEGT. Trimming left V 7 bases short and J 3 bases short, with 12 bases between. The CDR3 sequence is CASTDWAYTEAFF. In DNA, the CDR3 is TGTGCCAGCACGGACTGGGCGTACACTGAAGCTTTCTTT.